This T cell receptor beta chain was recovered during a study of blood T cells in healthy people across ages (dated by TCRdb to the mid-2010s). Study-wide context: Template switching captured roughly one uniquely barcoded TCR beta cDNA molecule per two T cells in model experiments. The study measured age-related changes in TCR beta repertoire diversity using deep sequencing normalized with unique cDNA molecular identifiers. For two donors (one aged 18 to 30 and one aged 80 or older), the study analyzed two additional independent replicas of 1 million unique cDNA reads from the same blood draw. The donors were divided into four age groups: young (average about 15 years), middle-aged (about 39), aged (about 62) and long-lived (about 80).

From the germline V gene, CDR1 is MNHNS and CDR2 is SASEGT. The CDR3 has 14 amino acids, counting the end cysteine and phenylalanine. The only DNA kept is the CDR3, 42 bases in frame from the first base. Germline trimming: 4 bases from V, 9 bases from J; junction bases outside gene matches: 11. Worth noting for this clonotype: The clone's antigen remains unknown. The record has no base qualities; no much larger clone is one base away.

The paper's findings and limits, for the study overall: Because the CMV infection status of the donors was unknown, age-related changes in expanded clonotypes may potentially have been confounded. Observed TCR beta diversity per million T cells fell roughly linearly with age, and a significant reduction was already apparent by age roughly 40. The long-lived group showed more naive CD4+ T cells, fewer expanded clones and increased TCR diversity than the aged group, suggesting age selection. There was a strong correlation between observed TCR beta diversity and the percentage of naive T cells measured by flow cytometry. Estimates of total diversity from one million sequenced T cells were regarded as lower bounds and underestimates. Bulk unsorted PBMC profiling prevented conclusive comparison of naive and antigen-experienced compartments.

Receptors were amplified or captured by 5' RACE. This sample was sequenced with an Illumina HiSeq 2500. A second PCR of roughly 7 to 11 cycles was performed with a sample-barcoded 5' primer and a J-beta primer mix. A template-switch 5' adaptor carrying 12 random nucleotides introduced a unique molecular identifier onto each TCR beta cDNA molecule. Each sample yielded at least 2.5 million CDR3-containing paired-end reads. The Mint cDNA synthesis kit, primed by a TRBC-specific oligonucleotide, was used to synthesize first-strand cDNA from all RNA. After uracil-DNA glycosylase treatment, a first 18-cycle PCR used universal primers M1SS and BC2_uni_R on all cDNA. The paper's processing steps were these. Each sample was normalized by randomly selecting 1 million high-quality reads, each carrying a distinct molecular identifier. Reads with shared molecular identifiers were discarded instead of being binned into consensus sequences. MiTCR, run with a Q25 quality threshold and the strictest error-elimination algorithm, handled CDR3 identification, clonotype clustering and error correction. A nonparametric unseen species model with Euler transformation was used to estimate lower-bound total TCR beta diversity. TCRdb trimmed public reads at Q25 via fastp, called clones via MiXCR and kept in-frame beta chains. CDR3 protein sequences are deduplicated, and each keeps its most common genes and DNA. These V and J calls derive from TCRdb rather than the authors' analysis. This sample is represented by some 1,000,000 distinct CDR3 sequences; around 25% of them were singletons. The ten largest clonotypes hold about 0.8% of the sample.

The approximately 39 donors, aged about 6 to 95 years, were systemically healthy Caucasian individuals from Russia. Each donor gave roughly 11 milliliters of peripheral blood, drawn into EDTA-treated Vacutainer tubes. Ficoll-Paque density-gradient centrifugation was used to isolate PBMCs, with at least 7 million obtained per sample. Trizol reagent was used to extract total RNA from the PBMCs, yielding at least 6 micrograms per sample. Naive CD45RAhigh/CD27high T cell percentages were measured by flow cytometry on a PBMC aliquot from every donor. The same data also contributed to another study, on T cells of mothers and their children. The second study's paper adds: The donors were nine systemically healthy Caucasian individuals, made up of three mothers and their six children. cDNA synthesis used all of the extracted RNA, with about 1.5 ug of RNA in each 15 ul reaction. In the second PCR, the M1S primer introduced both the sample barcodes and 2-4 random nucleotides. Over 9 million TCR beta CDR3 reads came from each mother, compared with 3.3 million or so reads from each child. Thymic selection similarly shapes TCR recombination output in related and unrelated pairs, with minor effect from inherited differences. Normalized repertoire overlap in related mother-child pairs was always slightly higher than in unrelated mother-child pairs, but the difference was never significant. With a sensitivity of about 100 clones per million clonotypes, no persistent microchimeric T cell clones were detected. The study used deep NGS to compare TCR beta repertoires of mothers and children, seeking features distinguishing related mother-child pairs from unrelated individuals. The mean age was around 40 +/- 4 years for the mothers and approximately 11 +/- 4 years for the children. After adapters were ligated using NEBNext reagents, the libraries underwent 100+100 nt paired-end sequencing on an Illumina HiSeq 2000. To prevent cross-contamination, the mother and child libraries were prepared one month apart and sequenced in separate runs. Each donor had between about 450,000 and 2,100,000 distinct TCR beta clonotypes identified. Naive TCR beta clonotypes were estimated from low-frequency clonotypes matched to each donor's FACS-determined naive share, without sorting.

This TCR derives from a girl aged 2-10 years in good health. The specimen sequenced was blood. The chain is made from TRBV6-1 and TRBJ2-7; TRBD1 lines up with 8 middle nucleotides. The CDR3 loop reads CASSGDRPRVGQYF. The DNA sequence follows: TGTGCCAGCAGTGGGGACAGGCCCCGTGTTGGGCAGTACTTC.